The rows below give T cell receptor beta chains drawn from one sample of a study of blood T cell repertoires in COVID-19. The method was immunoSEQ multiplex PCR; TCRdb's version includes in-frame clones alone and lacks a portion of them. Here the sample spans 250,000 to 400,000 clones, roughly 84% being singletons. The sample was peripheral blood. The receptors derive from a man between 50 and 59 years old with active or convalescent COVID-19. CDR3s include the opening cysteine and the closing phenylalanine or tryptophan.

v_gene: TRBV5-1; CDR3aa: CASSLIGLMNTGELFF
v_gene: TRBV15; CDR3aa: CATSRDQAQASPYGYTF
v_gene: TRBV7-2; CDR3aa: CASSSTGNTEAFF
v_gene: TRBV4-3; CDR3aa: CASSQVRGETEAFF
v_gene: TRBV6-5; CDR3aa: CASIHLQHSYEKLFF
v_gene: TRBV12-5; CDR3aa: CASGPRDRFRRETQYF
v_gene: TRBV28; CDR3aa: CASKWGGGTYNEQFF
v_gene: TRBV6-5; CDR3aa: CASSYGDRGSGYTF
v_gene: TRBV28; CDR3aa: CASSPLNQPQHF
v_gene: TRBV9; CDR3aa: CASSVGLAGAGELFF
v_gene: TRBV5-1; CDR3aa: CASSGQGDTEAFF
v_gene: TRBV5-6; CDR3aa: CASSIRGNTEAFF
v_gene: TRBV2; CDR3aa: CASSGLEGGADTQYF
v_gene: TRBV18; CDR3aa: CASSTAGNTIYF
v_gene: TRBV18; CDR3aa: CASSPRQGDSGAQHF
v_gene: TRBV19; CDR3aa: CASSIQTGPYEQYF
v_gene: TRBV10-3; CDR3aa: CAISESASGTSYEQYF
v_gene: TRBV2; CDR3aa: CASSGELPSRRAFF
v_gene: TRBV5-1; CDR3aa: CASTPGQGVYGYTF
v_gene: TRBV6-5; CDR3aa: CASNKRTGEQETQYF
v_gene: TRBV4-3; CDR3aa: CASSQEAREANTIYF
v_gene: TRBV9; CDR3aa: CASSVRGGGYGYTF
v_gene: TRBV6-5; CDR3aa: CASSYGERSSPLHF
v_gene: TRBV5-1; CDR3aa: CASSIEAGAGDTQYF
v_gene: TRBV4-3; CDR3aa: CASSQVLAGGTDTQYF
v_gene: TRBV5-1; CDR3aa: CASSLGVAGRSYNSPLHF
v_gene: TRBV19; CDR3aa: CASSTRTVEKLFF
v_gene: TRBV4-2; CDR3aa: CASSQVREKLFF
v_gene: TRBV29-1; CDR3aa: CSVGTSGEETQYF
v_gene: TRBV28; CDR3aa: CASSLLRGSPNYGYTF
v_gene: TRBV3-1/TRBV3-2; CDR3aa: CASSQGDIPGQAFF
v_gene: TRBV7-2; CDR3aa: CASSMGQPLYGYTF
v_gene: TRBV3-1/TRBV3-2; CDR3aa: CASSRSLGQVTFGGYTF
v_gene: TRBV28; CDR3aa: CASRLWTGGKNEQFF
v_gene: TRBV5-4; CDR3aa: CASSLFLAGDTDTQYF
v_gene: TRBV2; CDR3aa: CASRETGFEVNTEAFF
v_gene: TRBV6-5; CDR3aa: CACRTSGRETQYF
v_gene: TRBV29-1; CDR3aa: CSVESHVGAGSSYTF
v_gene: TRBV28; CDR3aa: CASSLLANRNRFYEQYF
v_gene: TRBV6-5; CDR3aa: CASIRDREGSPLHF
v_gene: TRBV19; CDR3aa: CASSITQGGEKLFF
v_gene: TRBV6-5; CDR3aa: CASSPRQGREKLFF
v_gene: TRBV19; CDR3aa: CASSIDSGQGMNTEAFF
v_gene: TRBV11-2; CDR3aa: CASSLQASATGELFF
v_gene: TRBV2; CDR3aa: CASGSGQDYYGYTF
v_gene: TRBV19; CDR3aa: CASSGQGLGYTF
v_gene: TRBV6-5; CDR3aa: CASSSPDRDRGRGYTF
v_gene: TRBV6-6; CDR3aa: CASRRGTGGNQPQHF
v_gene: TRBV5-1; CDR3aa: CASSLGRGPGLAGDEQYF
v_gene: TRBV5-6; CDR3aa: CASSLGLGRNEKLFF
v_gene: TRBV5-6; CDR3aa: CASSSSTGPSDGYTF
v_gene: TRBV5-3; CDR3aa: CATLGCLHNEQFF
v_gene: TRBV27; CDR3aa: CASSRGPSWSSNEQFF